Each of the 18 T cell receptor beta chains below was sequenced from the same sample in a study of blood T cell repertoires in COVID-19. The repertoire was sequenced with immunoSEQ multiplex PCR; TCRdb's copy has only in-frame clones and lacks some. The repertoire holds roughly 130,000 clones, about four fifths seen once, with more than 2.5% in the top ten. Sequencing was carried out using peripheral blood. The receptors were sampled from a woman aged 80 or older with acute or convalescent COVID-19.

The chain combines TRBV2 with TRBJ2-3; TRBD2 matches at 11 bases. The germline V gene has CDR1 SNHLY and CDR2 FYNNEI. V trimming: 5 bases; J trimming: 2 bases; junction bases outside the gene matches: 3. The CDR3 spans 15 residues. The CDR3 spells CASSRLAGPTDTQYF. The DNA for the CDR3 is TGTGCCAGCAGTAGACTAGCGGGGCCCACAGATACGCAGTATTTT.

The J gene is TRBJ1-2, the V gene TRBV5-6, with D unresolved. The length of the CDR3 is 13 residues. V was shortened by 0 bases and J by 5 bases, with 8 bases between the two germline ends. CDR1 SGHDT and CDR2 YYEEEE come from the germline V gene. CDR3 protein: CASSLGQRYGYTF. CDR3 coding DNA: TGTGCCAGCAGCTTGGGTCAGAGGTATGGCTACACCTTC.

V is TRBV6-6 and J is TRBJ1-1; D may be TRBD1 (6 bases). V lost 7 bases to trimming and J lost 5 bases, with 20 bases between them. Germline assignment: CDR1 MNHNY and CDR2 SVGAGI (reference sequence). The CDR3 runs 15 residues. The CDR3: CASTRGGGRRTEAFF. CDR3 sequence (DNA): TGTGCCAGCACCAGAGGGGGGGGCAGGAGAACTGAAGCTTTCTTT.

V and J are TRBV4-1 and TRBJ1-6; 8 nucleotides line up with TRBD1. The J segment lost 7 bases and the V segment lost 1 base, leaving 3 bases of the junction unmatched. This CDR3 spans 15 amino acids. CDR1 and CDR2 (germline): MGHRA, YSYEKL. CDR3 loop: CASSQVRTGNSPLHF. The CDR3 DNA sequence: TGCGCCAGCAGCCAAGTCCGGACAGGGAATTCACCCCTCCACTTT.

This clone was seen only a few times. The chain couples TRBV27 to TRBJ1-2, with 9 bases lining up with TRBD1. The CDR3 runs 16 residues. The germline V gene encodes CDR1 MNHEY and CDR2 SMNVEV (reference sequence). V lost 3 bases, J lost 2 bases, and 7 bases stayed unmatched. The CDR3 DNA follows: TGTGCCAGCAGTTTTGCCAGGGACAGGGTAAACTATGGCTACACCTTC. It encodes CASSFARDRVNYGYTF.

The chain employs TRBV7-2 and TRBJ1-5; TRBD1 agrees at 9 bases. Germline V gene sequence: CDR1 SGHTA, CDR2 FQGNSA. The CDR3 totals 14 residues. The trim removed 5 bases at V and 9 bases at J, leaving 8 bases unmatched. The CDR3 spells CASSTRTGEGPQHF. The CDR3 DNA is TGTGCCAGCAGCACCCGGACAGGGGAAGGGCCCCAGCATTTT.

This rearrangement joins TRBV7-3 to TRBJ2-5, with D maybe TRBD2 (5 bases). Per the germline V gene, CDR1 is SGHTA and CDR2 is FQGTGA. The CDR3 runs to 11 residues. V shed 5 bases and J shed 9 bases, with 10 bases lying between them. CDR3 coding DNA: TGTGCCAGCAGCCCCATCGGGGCCCAGTACTTC. Its translation is CASSPIGAQYF.

This clone was seen more than once but under ten times. Here the CDR3 DNA reads TGTGCCAGCAGTTATGGGACAGGGAGGTTGGTCGGGGAGCTGTTTTTT. It specifies CASSYGTGRLVGELFF. The chain recombines TRBV6-5 with TRBJ2-2; 9 nucleotides line up with TRBD1. Per the germline V gene, CDR1 is MNHEY and CDR2 is SVGAGI. The CDR3 is 16 residues long. Trimming took 3 bases from V and 7 from J; bases not matched to a gene: 9.

The chain employs TRBV2 and TRBJ1-1; D is perhaps TRBD1 (6 bases). The CDR3 is made up of 12 amino acids. Germline lookup yields CDR1 SNHLY and CDR2 FYNNEI. V shed 6 bases and J shed 1 base, with 6 bases lying between them. The CDR3 loop reads CASRQGNTEAFF. CDR3 bases: TGTGCCAGCAGACAGGGGAACACTGAAGCTTTCTTT.

The J gene is TRBJ2-1, the V gene TRBV24-1; a possible D gene is TRBD1 (5 bases). The length of the CDR3 is 15 residues. Trimming took off 6 bases at V and 0 bases at J, with 11 bases between the two ends. Germline CDR1 reads KGHDR; CDR2 reads SFDVKD. In DNA form, the CDR3 reads TGTGCCACCAGTAAAGGGGTAGGCTCCTACAATGAGCAGTTCTTC. This translates into CATSKGVGSYNEQFF.

The chain employs TRBV6-5 and TRBJ1-3; the match to TRBD1 covers 10 bases. CDR1 is MNHEY and CDR2 is SVGAGI in the germline V gene. There are 14 residues in the CDR3. Losses at the gene ends were 5 bases for V and 6 bases for J; bases not matched to a gene: 4. The CDR3 sequence is CASSPGTGVNTIYF. CDR3 DNA: TGTGCCAGCAGTCCTGGGACAGGGGTAAACACCATATATTTT.

This rearrangement joins TRBV30 to TRBJ2-2; D is unclear. V gave up 1 base and J gave up 4 bases, with 13 bases separating them. Germline V CDR1 and CDR2: GTSNPN, SVGIG (reference sequence). The CDR3 sequence is 15 residues long. The CDR3 DNA is TGTGCCTGGAGTGGACGAAACCGCGGCACCGGGGAGCTGTTTTTT. Translating gives CAWSGRNRGTGELFF.

The chain has TRBV5-1 and TRBJ1-1, with 7 positions matching TRBD1. The CDR3 spans 13 residues. The J segment lost 8 bases and the V segment lost 3 bases, leaving 7 bases of the junction unmatched. Germline V gene lookup returns CDR1 SGHRS and CDR2 YFSETQ. The CDR3 loop reads CASSSQGGSEAFF. CDR3 coding DNA: TGCGCCAGCAGCTCACAAGGGGGCTCGGAAGCTTTCTTT.

The rearrangement joins TRBV7-2 to TRBJ2-3; D perhaps matches TRBD2 (6 bases). CDR1 is SGHTA and CDR2 is FQGNSA in the germline V gene. V was shortened by 3 bases and J by 1 base, with 8 bases between the two germline ends. The CDR3 is 14 amino acids. The CDR3 protein is CASSFSGGTDTQYF. The CDR3 DNA follows: TGTGCCAGCAGCTTTAGCGGAGGCACAGATACGCAGTATTTT. The full variable domain, completed using reference TRBV7-2 and TRBJ2-3, is GAGVSQSPSNKVTEKGKDVELRCDPISGHTALYWYRQSLGQGLEFLIYFQGNSAPDKSGLPSDRFSAERTGGSVSTLTIQRTQQEDSAVYLCASSFSGGTDTQYFGPGTRLTVL.

The rearrangement links TRBV7-3 to TRBJ2-1, with unresolved D. V lost 0 bases, J lost 9 bases, and 9 bases lay in between. Germline-derived CDR1 and CDR2 are SGHTA and FQGTGA. The CDR3 sequence is 13 residues long. This chain's CDR3 is CASSLTASGEQFF. DNA of the CDR3: TGTGCCAGCAGCTTAACGGCATCTGGTGAGCAGTTCTTC.

The chain has TRBV2 and TRBJ2-1, with TRBD2 matching over 16 bases. Germline assignment: CDR1 SNHLY and CDR2 FYNNEI. This CDR3 has 19 residues. The V segment lost 6 bases and the J segment 1 base; nucleotides outside the gene matches: 9. This chain's CDR3 is CASRGPGLAGGLSYNEQFF. The CDR3 bases are TGTGCCAGCAGAGGACCGGGACTAGCGGGGGGGCTTTCCTACAATGAGCAGTTCTTC. Complete variable domain (other parts from reference TRBV2 and TRBJ2-1): EPEVTQTPSHQVTQMGQEVILRCVPISNHLYFYWYRQILGQKVEFLVSFYNNEISEKSEIFDDQFSVERPDGSNFTLKIRSTKLEDSAMYFCASRGPGLAGGLSYNEQFFGPGTRLTVL.

This clone has only one observation. The chain recombines TRBV30 with TRBJ2-7; 7 bases align to TRBD2. The CDR3 sequence is 14 residues long. Germline V gene lookup returns CDR1 GTSNPN and CDR2 SVGIG (reference sequence). Trimming at V came to 8 bases and at J to 0 bases, leaving 10 bases not matched to a gene. The CDR3 protein is CAGVKRGTSYEQYF. DNA for the CDR3: TGTGCCGGAGTTAAGCGGGGAACCTCCTACGAGCAGTACTTC.

The J gene is TRBJ1-2, the V gene TRBV7-8, with 7 bases matching TRBD1. Germline-derived CDR1 and CDR2 are SGHVS and FQNEAQ. The CDR3 consists of 13 residues. V dropped 4 bases and J dropped 2; count of bases not matched to a gene: 1. The CDR3 loop reads CASSSGQNYGYTF. The CDR3, as DNA: TGTGCCAGCAGCTCGGGACAGAACTATGGCTACACCTTC.